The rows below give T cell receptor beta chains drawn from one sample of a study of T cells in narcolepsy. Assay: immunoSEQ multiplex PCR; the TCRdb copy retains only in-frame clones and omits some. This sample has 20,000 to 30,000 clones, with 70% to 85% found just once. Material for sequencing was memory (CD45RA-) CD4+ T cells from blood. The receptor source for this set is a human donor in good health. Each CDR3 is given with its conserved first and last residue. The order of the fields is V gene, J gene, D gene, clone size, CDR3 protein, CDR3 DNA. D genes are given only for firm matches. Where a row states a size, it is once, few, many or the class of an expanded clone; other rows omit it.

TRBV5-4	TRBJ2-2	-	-	CASGAGAVRTGELFF	TGTGCCAGCGGGGCGGGGGCCGTTAGGACCGGGGAGCTGTTTTTT
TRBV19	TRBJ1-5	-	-	CASSIEPGANQPQHF	TGTGCCAGTAGTATAGAACCGGGGGCCAATCAGCCCCAGCATTTT
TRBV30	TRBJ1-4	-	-	CAWSGAGEKLFF	TGTGCCTGGAGTGGGGCAGGGGAAAAACTGTTTTTT
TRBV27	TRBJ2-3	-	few	CASSFTGLGRTDTQYF	TGTGCCAGCAGTTTCACAGGGTTGGGTCGCACAGATACGCAGTATTTT
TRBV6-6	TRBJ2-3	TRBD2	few	CASSAGAPDTQYF	TGTGCCAGCTCGGCGGGAGCACCAGATACGCAGTATTTT
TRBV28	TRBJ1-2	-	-	CASSFSHAGNYGYTF	TGTGCCAGCAGTTTTTCCCACGCAGGGAACTATGGCTACACCTTC
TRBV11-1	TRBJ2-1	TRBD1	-	CASSVRQGLRNEQFF	TGTGCCAGCAGCGTTCGACAGGGTCTACGAAATGAGCAGTTCTTC
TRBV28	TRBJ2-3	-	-	CASMEGTQYF	TGTGCCAGCATGGAGGGTACGCAGTATTTT
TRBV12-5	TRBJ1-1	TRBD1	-	CASGLPPGQGGNTEAFF	TGTGCTAGTGGTTTACCCCCGGGACAGGGGGGAAACACTGAAGCTTTCTTT
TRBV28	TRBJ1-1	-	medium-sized	CASTLNTEAFF	TGTGCCAGCACCCTAAACACTGAAGCTTTCTTT
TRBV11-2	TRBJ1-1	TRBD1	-	CASSPKTNRGRNTEAFF	TGTGCCAGCAGCCCCAAAACTAACAGGGGGCGAAACACTGAAGCTTTCTTT
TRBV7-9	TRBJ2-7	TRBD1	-	CASSFGQGALYEQYF	TGTGCCAGCAGCTTCGGACAGGGGGCGCTTTACGAGCAGTACTTC
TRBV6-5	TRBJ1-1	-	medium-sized	CASSYFGRMNTEAFF	TGTGCCAGCAGTTATTTCGGGAGAATGAACACTGAAGCTTTCTTT
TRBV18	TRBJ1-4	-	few	CASSPSTYEKLFF	TGTGCCAGCTCACCAAGCACCTATGAAAAACTGTTTTTT
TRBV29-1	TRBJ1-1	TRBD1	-	CSVQGTQGYTEAFF	TGCAGCGTACAGGGGACGCAGGGGTACACTGAAGCTTTCTTT
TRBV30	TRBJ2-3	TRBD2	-	CAWKGLAEISTDTQYF	TGTGCCTGGAAGGGACTAGCGGAAATAAGCACAGATACGCAGTATTTT
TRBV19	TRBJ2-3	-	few	CASSDSPLGTDTQYF	TGTGCCAGTAGCGACTCACCCCTGGGCACAGATACGCAGTATTTT
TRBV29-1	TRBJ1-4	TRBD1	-	CSVGVDRGSEKLFF	TGCAGCGTTGGAGTTGACAGGGGCAGTGAAAAACTGTTTTTT
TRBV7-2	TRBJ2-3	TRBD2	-	CASSRSRSGGASDTQYF	TGTGCCAGCAGCCGTAGCCGTAGCGGGGGGGCCTCAGATACGCAGTATTTT
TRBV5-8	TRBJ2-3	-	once	CASSLAGTTDTQYF	TGTGCCAGCAGCTTGGCAGGGACCACAGATACGCAGTATTTT
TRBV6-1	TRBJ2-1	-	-	CASSDVLGAAYNEQFF	TGTGCCAGCAGTGATGTATTGGGAGCGGCCTACAATGAGCAGTTCTTC
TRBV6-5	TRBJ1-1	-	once	CASTRNTEAFF	TGTGCCAGCACGAGAAACACTGAAGCTTTCTTT
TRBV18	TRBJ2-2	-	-	CASSPNTGELFF	TGTGCCAGCTCACCCAACACCGGGGAGCTGTTTTTT
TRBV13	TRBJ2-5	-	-	CASSLVGSETQYF	TGTGCCAGCAGCTTAGTAGGTAGTGAGACCCAGTACTTC
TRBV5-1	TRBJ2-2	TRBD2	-	CASSPAGVDTGELFF	TGCGCCAGCAGCCCTGCGGGAGTCGACACCGGGGAGCTGTTTTTT
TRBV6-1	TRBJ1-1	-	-	CASSEFKTRAMNTEAFF	TGTGCCAGCAGTGAATTCAAGACGAGGGCCATGAACACTGAAGCTTTCTTT
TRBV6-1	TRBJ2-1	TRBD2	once	CASSASGRGNNEQFF	TGTGCCAGCAGTGCGTCCGGGAGGGGGAACAATGAGCAGTTCTTC
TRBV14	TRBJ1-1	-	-	CASSHLEANTEAFF	TGTGCCAGCAGCCATTTGGAAGCGAACACTGAAGCTTTCTTT
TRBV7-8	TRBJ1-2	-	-	CASSPTRGGGGYTF	TGTGCCAGCAGCCCAACCCGAGGGGGTGGTGGCTACACCTTC
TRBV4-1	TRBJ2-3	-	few	CASSQEQSSDTQYF	TGCGCCAGCAGCCAAGAGCAGAGCTCAGATACGCAGTATTTT
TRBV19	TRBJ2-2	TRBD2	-	CASSRLAVGELFF	TGTGCCAGTAGTAGACTAGCGGTTGGGGAGCTGTTTTTT
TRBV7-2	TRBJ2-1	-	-	CASSLIRASNEQFF	TGTGCCAGCAGCTTAATCAGGGCCTCCAATGAGCAGTTCTTC
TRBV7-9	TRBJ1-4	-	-	CASSPYPGSGEKLFF	TGTGCCAGCAGCCCTTACCCGGGCTCGGGTGAAAAACTGTTTTTT
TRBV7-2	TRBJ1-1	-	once	CASSLVGGITEAFF	TGTGCCAGCAGCTTAGTAGGAGGAATCACTGAAGCTTTCTTT
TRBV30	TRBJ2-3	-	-	CAWTQRRADTQYF	TGTGCCTGGACCCAAAGGCGGGCAGATACGCAGTATTTT
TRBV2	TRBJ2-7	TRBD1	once	CASSRTGGWLAGRTYEQYF	TGTGCCAGCAGCCGGACAGGGGGCTGGCTAGCGGGACGAACCTACGAGCAGTACTTC
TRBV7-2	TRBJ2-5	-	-	CASSLQVGFRETQYF	TGTGCCAGCAGCTTACAGGTCGGGTTCCGAGAGACCCAGTACTTC
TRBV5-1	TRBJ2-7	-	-	CASSLDTFPYEQYF	TGCGCCAGCAGCTTGGATACGTTCCCCTACGAGCAGTACTTC
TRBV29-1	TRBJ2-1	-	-	CSVETGGLSYNEQFF	TGCAGCGTTGAGACCGGGGGACTGTCCTACAATGAGCAGTTCTTC
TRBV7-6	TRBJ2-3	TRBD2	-	CASSSTSGGDTQYF	TGTGCCAGCAGCTCAACTAGCGGGGGCGATACGCAGTATTTT
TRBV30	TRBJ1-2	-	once	CAWSSNYGYTF	TGTGCCTGGAGTAGTAACTATGGCTACACCTTC
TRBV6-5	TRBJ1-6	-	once	CASRDPRGYNSPLHF	TGTGCCAGCAGGGACCCTAGGGGGTATAATTCACCCCTCCACTTT
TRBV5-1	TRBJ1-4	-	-	CASSFTSRGPEKLFF	TGCGCCAGCAGCTTCACAAGTAGGGGACCCGAAAAACTGTTTTTT
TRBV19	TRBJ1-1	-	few	CASINTEFNTEAFF	TGTGCCAGTATCAACACTGAATTTAACACTGAAGCTTTCTTT
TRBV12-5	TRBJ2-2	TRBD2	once	CASGLVLSGGTGELFF	TGTGCTAGTGGTTTGGTATTGAGCGGGGGCACCGGGGAGCTGTTTTTT
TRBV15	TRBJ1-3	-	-	CATSRDLGSSGNTIYF	TGTGCCACCAGCAGAGACTTGGGATCCTCTGGAAACACCATATATTTT
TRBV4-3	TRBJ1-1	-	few	CASSQEGQGRGTEAFF	TGCGCCAGCAGCCAAGAAGGGCAGGGACGAGGCACTGAAGCTTTCTTT
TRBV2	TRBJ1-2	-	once	CASSEARAASRGYTF	TGTGCCAGCAGTGAAGCGAGAGCAGCCTCCCGAGGCTACACCTTC
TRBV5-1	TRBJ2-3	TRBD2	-	CASSLGLAGDTQYF	TGCGCCAGCAGCCTGGGACTAGCGGGAGACACGCAGTATTTT
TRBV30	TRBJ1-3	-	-	CAGSGPLLSGNTIYF	TGTGCCGGCTCCGGGCCACTTCTCTCTGGAAACACCATATATTTT
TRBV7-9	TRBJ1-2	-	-	CASSSEGHLSYGYTF	TGTGCCAGCAGCTCTGAAGGTCACCTAAGCTATGGCTACACCTTC
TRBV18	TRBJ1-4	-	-	CASSPSNEKLFF	TGTGCCAGCTCACCGTCGAATGAAAAACTGTTTTTT
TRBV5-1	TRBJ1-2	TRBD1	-	CASSTAGGRGYGYTF	TGCGCCAGCAGCACGGCAGGGGGACGGGGCTATGGCTACACCTTC
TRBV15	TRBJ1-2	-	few	CATSRESQGLDGYTF	TGTGCCACCAGCAGAGAGTCCCAGGGGCTGGATGGCTACACCTTC
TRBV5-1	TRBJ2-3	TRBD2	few	CASSLGWPRGVTDTQYF	TGCGCCAGCAGCTTGGGCTGGCCGCGGGGGGTCACAGATACGCAGTATTTT